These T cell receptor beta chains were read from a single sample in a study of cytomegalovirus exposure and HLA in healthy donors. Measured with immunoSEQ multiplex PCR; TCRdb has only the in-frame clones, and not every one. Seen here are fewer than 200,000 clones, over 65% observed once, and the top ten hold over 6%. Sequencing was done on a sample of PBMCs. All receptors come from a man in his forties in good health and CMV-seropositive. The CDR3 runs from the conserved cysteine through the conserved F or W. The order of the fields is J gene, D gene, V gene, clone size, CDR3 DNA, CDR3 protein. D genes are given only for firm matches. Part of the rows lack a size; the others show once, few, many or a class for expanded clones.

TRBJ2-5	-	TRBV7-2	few	TGTGCCAGCAGCTTGAGGAGGCAGAAAGAAGAGACCCAGTACTTC	CASSLRRQKEETQYF
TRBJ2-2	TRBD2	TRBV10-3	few	TGTGCCATCCAGACACCGGGAGGCACCGGGGAGCTGTTTTTT	CAIQTPGGTGELFF
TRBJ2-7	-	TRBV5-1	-	TGCGCCAGCAGCTTGGGCCAGGGTCCATCCTACGAGCAGTACTTC	CASSLGQGPSYEQYF
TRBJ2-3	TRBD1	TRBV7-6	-	TGTGCCAGCAGCGTCAGACAGGGGAGGTTTGCAGATACGCAGTATTTT	CASSVRQGRFADTQYF
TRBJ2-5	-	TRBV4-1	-	TGCGCCAGCAGCCAAGGGGCTAGCCTGGAGACCCAGTACTTC	CASSQGASLETQYF
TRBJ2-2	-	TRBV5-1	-	TGCGCCAGCAGCCATCTCGAGCCCCCCACCGGGGAGCTGTTTTTT	CASSHLEPPTGELFF
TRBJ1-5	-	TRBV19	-	TGTGCCAGTAGTAAAACAGGGAATAGCAATCAGCCCCAGCATTTT	CASSKTGNSNQPQHF
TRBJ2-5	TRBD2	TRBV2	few	TGTGCCAGCAGCTTGACTAGCGGGGGGTTAGAGACCCAGTACTTC	CASSLTSGGLETQYF
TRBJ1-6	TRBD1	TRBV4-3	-	TGCGCCAGCGGCGACTTCGGGACAGGGAATTCACCCCTCCACTTT	CASGDFGTGNSPLHF
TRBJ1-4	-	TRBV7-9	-	TGTGCCAGCAGCTTCAACGGAGGGGAACTGTTTTTT	CASSFNGGELFF
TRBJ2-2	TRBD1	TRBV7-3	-	TGTGCCAGCAGCTTCACAGGGGCGCGGAACACCGGGGAGCTGTTTTTT	CASSFTGARNTGELFF
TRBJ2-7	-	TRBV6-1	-	TGTGCCAGCAGTGCGTTAAGGAGCTCCTACGAGCAGTACTTC	CASSALRSSYEQYF
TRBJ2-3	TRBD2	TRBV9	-	TGTGCCAGCAGCCACACTAGCGGGGGGGCTGGAGATACGCAGTATTTT	CASSHTSGGAGDTQYF
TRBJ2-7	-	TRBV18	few	TGTGCCAGCTCACCTACTAGTAACGCCTACGAGCAGTACTTC	CASSPTSNAYEQYF
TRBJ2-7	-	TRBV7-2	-	TGTGCCAGCAGCTTAGGACAGACCTCCTACGAGCAGTACTTC	CASSLGQTSYEQYF
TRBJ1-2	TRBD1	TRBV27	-	TGTGCCAGCAGTTTATACGGGACAGTGGGTGGCTACACCTTC	CASSLYGTVGGYTF
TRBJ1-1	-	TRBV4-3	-	TGCGCCAGCAGCCAAGGGATCGCGAGGACTGAAGCTTTCTTT	CASSQGIARTEAFF
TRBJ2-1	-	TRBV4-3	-	TGCGCCAGCAGCCAAGAGCCAACATACAATGAGCAGTTCTTC	CASSQEPTYNEQFF
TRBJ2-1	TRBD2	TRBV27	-	TGTGCCAGCAGTTTTGTTGGCGGGGGGCAAGAGAATGAGCAGTTCTTC	CASSFVGGGQENEQFF
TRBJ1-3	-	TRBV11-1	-	TGTGCCAGCAGCTCTCTGACAGACCACTCTGGAAACACCATATATTTT	CASSSLTDHSGNTIYF
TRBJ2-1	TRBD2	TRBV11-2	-	TGTGCCAGCAGCACACGGGGGGGCATTCTCGGTGAGCAGTTCTTC	CASSTRGGILGEQFF
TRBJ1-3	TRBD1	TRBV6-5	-	TGTGCCAGCAGACTGGGGACAGGCTCTGGAAACACCATATATTTT	CASRLGTGSGNTIYF
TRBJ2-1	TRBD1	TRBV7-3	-	TGTGCCAGCAGCAGGACAGGGACTGAGCAGTTCTTC	CASSRTGTEQFF
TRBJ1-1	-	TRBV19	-	TGTGCCAGTAGTATCGGGAACACTGAAGCTTTCTTT	CASSIGNTEAFF
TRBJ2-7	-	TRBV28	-	TGTGCCAGCACGCGGAGAGACCGGGAAGAGCAGTACTTC	CASTRRDREEQYF
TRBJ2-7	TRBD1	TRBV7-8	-	TGTGCCAGCAGCTTAGGGGGGACAGGGTCCCACGAGCAGTACTTC	CASSLGGTGSHEQYF
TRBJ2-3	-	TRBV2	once	TGTGCCAGCAGTCAGGTATTGGGCACAGATACGCAGTATTTT	CASSQVLGTDTQYF
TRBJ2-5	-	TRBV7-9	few	TGTGCCAGCAGCTTAGTGGGGACAACGAAAGAGACCCAGTACTTC	CASSLVGTTKETQYF
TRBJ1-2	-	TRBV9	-	TGTGCCAGCAGCGTAGATGACAGAACTAACTATGGCTACACCTTC	CASSVDDRTNYGYTF
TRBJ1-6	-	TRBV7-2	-	TGTGCCAGCAGCACCGGGAGGTTCAATTCACCCCTCCACTTT	CASSTGRFNSPLHF
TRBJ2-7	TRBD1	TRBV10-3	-	TGTGCCATCAAACCCGGGACAGGGAACTCCTACGAGCAGTACTTC	CAIKPGTGNSYEQYF
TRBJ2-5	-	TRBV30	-	TGTGCCTGGGACACACCTCAAGAGACCCAGTACTTC	CAWDTPQETQYF
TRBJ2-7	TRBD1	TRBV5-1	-	TGCGCCAGCAGCACACAGGGGGGCCTCTACGAGCAGTACTTC	CASSTQGGLYEQYF
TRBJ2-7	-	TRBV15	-	TGTGCCACCAGCAGAGATGTGTGGGGCAGGACCTACGAGCAGTACTTC	CATSRDVWGRTYEQYF
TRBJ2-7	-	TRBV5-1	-	TGCGCCAGTTCACGTGGGGTTTCAGGGTCGACCTCCTACGAGCAGTACTTC	CASSRGVSGSTSYEQYF
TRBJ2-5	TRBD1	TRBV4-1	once	TGCGCCAGCAGGCCGAGCGGGACAGGGCAAGAGACCCAGTACTTC	CASRPSGTGQETQYF
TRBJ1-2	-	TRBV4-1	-	TGCGCCAGCAGCACACCGGGGGTCGTCTATGGCTACACCTTC	CASSTPGVVYGYTF
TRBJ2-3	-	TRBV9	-	TGTGCCAGCAGCACCGCTCGAGGGCCTAGCACAGATACGCAGTATTTT	CASSTARGPSTDTQYF
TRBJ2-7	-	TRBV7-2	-	TGTGCCAGCAGCGCCCACGGGGGCGAGCAGTACTTC	CASSAHGGEQYF
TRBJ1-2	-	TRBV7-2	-	TGTGCCAGCAGCTTAGAGGCAGGGGAAGGCTATGGCTACACCTTC	CASSLEAGEGYGYTF
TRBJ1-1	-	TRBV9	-	TGTGCCAGCAGCGCGATGGAGGTACAGGGTGTTGAAAGGACTGAAGCTTTCTTT	CASSAMEVQGVERTEAFF
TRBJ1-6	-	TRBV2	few	TGTGCCAGCAGTCAGAATAATTCACCCCTCCACTTT	CASSQNNSPLHF
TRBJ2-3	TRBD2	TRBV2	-	TGTGCCAGCATACTAGCGGGGGGTAATACAGATACGCAGTATTTT	CASILAGGNTDTQYF
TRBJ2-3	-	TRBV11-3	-	TGTGCCAGCAGCTTATCGCCGGCGGGAGATACGCAGTATTTT	CASSLSPAGDTQYF
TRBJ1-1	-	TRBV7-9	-	TGTGCCAGCAGCCTCGGGGGAGCGAACACTGAAGCTTTCTTT	CASSLGGANTEAFF
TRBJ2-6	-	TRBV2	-	TGTGCCAGCAGGGCCTCACAGGGTACTGGGGCCAACGTCCTGACTTTC	CASRASQGTGANVLTF
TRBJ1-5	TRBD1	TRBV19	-	TGTGCCAGTAGTATCGAACAGGGGGTATTGAATCAGCCCCAGCATTTT	CASSIEQGVLNQPQHF
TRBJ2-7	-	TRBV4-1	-	TGCGCCAGCAGCCTACAGGGCGGACTCTCCGAGCAGTACTTC	CASSLQGGLSEQYF
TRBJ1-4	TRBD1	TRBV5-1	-	TGCGCCAGCAGCTTGGGGGGACAGACTACAACTAATGAAAAACTGTTTTTT	CASSLGGQTTTNEKLFF
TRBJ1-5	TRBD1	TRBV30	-	TGTGCCTGGAGTTCAGAGACAGGGAGAAGCAATCAGCCCCAGCATTTT	CAWSSETGRSNQPQHF
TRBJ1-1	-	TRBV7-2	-	TGTGCCAGCACCCCGGCGGGGCTCGCCACTGAAGCTTTCTTT	CASTPAGLATEAFF
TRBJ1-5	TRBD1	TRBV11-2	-	TGTGCCAGCAGCCTCCGACAGGGGGCCGGTCAGCCCCAGCATTTT	CASSLRQGAGQPQHF
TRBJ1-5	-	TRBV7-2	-	TGTGCCAGCGGCCCCCGTAGCAATCAGCCCCAGCATTTT	CASGPRSNQPQHF